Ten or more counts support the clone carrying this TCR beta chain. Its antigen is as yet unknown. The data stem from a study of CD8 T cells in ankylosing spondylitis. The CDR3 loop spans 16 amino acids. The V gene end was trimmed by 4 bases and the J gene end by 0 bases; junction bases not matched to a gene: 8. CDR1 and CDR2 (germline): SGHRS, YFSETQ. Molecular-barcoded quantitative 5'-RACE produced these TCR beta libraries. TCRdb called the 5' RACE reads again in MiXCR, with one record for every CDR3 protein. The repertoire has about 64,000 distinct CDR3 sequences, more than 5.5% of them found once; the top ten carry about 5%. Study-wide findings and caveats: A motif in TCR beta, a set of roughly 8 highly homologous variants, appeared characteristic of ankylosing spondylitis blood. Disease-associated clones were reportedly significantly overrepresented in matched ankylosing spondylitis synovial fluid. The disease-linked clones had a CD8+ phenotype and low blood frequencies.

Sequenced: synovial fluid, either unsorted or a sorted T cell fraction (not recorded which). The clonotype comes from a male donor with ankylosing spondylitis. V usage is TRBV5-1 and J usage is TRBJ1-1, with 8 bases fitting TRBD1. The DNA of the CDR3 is TGCGCCAGCAGCCCGGGACAGGTAATAATGAACACTGAAGCTTTCTTT. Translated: CASSPGQVIMNTEAFF.